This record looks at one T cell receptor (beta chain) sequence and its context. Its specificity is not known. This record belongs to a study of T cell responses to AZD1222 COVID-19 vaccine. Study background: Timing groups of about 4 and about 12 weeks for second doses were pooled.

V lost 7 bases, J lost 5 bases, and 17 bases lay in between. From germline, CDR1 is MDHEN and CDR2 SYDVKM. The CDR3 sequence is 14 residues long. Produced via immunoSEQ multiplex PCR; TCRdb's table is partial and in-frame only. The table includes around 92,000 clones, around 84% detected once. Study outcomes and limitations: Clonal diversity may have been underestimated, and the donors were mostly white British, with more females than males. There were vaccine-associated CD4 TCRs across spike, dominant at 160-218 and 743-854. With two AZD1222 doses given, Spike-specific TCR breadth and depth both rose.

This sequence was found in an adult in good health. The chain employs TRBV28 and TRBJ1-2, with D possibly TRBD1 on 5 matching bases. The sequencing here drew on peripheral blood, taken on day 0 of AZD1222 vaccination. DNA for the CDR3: TGTGCCAGCAACTCGGGTACCCAGGGATATGGCTACACCTTC. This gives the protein CASNSGTQGYGYTF.